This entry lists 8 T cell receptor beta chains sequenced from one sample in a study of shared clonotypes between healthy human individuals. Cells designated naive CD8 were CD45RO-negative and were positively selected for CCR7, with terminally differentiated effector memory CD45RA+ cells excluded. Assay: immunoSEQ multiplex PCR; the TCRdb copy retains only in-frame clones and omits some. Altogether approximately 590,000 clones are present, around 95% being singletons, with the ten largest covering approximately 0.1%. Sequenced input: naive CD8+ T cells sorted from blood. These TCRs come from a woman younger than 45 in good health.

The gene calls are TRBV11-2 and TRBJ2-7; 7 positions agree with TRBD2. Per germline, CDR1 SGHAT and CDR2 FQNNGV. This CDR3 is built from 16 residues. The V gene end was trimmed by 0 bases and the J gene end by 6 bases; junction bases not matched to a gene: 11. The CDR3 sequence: CASSLDHVAGVGEQYF. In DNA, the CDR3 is TGTGCCAGCAGCTTAGATCATGTCGCGGGAGTAGGCGAGCAGTACTTC. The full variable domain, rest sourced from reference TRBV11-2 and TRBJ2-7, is EAGVAQSPRYKIIEKRQSVAFWCNPISGHATLYWYQQILGQGPKLLIQFQNNGVVDDSQLPKDRFSAERLKGVDSTLKIQPAKLEDSAVYLCASSLDHVAGVGEQYFGPGTRLTVT.

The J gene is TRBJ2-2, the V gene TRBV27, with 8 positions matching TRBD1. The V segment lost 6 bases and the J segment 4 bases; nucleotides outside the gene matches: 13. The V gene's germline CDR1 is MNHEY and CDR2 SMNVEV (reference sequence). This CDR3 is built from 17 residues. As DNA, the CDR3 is TGTGCCAGCAGCCGGGACAGGAGATACACGACCACCGGGGAGCTGTTTTTT. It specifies CASSRDRRYTTTGELFF.

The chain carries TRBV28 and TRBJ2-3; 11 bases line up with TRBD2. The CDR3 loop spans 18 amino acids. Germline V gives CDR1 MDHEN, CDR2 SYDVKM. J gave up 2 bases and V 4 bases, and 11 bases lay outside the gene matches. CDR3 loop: CASSSPPRLAGITDTQYF. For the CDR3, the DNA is TGTGCCAGCAGTTCCCCCCCTCGACTAGCGGGGATCACAGATACGCAGTATTTT.

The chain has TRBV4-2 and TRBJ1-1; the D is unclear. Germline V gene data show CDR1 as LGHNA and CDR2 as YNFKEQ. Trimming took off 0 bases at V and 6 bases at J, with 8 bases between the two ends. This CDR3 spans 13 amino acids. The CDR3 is CASSQESWAEAFF. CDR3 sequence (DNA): TGTGCCAGCAGCCAAGAGAGTTGGGCTGAAGCTTTCTTT.

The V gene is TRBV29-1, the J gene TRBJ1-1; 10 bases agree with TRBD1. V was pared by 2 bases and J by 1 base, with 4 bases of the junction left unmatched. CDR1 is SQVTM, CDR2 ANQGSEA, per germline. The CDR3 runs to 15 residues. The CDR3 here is CSVERWDRGNTEAFF. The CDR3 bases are TGCAGCGTTGAAAGGTGGGACAGGGGGAACACTGAAGCTTTCTTT.

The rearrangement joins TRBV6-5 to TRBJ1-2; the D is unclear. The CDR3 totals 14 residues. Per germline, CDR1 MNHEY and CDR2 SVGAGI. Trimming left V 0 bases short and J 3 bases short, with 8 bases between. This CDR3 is CASSYSGSHYGYTF. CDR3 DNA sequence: TGTGCCAGCAGTTACTCAGGATCTCACTATGGCTACACCTTC.

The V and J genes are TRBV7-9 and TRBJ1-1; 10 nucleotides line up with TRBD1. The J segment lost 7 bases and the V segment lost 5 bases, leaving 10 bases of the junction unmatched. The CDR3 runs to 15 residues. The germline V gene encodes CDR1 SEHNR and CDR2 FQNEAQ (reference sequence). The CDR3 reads CASSPATGGEVEAFF. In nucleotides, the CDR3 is TGTGCCAGCAGCCCTGCGACAGGGGGCGAGGTTGAAGCTTTCTTT.

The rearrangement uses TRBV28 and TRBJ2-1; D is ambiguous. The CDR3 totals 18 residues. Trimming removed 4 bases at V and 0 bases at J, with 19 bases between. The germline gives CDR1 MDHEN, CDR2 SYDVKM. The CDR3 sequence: CASSSRRGDVGSYNEQFF. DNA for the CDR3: TGTGCCAGCAGTTCAAGACGTGGGGATGTGGGCTCCTACAATGAGCAGTTCTTC. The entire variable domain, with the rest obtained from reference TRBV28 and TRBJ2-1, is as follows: DVKVTQSSRYLVKRTGEKVFLECVQDMDHENMFWYRQDPGLGLRLIYFSYDVKMKEKGDIPEGYSVSREKKERFSLILESASTNQTSMYLCASSSRRGDVGSYNEQFFGPGTRLTVL.